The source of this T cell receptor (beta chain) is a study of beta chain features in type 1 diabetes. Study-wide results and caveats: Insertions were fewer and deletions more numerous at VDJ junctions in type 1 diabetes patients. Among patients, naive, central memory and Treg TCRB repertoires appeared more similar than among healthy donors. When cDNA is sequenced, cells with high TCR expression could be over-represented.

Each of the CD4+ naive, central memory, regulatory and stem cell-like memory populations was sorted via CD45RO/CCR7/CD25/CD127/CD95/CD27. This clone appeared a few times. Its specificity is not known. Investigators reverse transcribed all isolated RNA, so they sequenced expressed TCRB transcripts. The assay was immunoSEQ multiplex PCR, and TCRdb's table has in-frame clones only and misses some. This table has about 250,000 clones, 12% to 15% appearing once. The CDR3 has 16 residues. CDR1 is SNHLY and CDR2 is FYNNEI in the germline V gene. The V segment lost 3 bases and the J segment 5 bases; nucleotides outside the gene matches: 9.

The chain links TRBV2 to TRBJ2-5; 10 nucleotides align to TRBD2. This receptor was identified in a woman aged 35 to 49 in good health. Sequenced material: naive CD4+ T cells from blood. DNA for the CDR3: TGTGCCAGCAGTGACCCCGCTAGCGGGGGTGGGGAGACCCAGTACTTC. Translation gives CASSDPASGGGETQYF.